This TCR beta chain appears in the sequencing data of a study of human T cells and chemical hapten exposure. This clonotype was picked up many times. Germline CDR1 reads KGHSH; CDR2 reads LQKENI. This CDR3 spans 14 amino acids. V was pared by 3 bases and J by 7 bases, with 8 bases of the junction left unmatched. Stated time point: patch test 2, 6 weeks after DPC sensitization. The treatment was: therapeutic diphenylcyclopropenone sensitization with weekly scalp DPC. Each CDR3 protein is one row after TCRdb ran MiXCR on the RACE reads. This sample has around 82,000 distinct CDR3 sequences; 6.5% to 8% occur once, and the top ten carry 1% to 1.5%.

The chain links TRBV18 to TRBJ2-7; 8 bases are shared with TRBD2. Sequences were derived from whole blood, sampled in connection with sensitization to the hapten diphenylcyclopropenone (DPC). This TCR came from a woman in her twenties or thirties with alopecia areata. Some clones in this sample may be carry-over from other donors' samples. CDR3 residues: CASSPGTSDGEQYF. The CDR3 DNA follows: TGTGCCAGCTCACCCGGGACTAGTGATGGGGAGCAGTACTTC.